The text below deals with one T cell receptor beta chain. This clonotype was recorded once. Which antigen it targets is not known. No much larger clone exists at a distance of one base, and base qualities are not known. Support from one read is weak. What this sample's treatment or condition label stands for: in vitro stimulation with specific CMV peptide epitopes to enrich CMV-specific T cells. The CDR3, cysteine through phenylalanine, is 12 amino acids long. The CDR3 DNA has 36 bases and is translated from base 1. From the germline V gene, CDR1 is MGHRA and CDR2 is YSYEKL. Germline trimming: 5 bases from V, 7 bases from J; junction bases outside gene matches: 2. This specimen belongs to a study of T cell repertoires in cytomegalovirus infection (dated by TCRdb to between 2018 and 2020). In the study overall: Recently identified HLA-C-restricted CMV epitopes, whose presentation resists viral immunomodulation, were targeted by peptide stimulations together with well-studied HLA-B-restricted epitopes. Donor HLA type was relevant to the analysis, as public TCR beta signatures indicated carriage of CMV infection together with the matching HLA type.

The paper as a whole reports these results and caveats: The ex vivo response was dominated by HLA-C-restricted CMV-specific TCR beta clonotypes, which also provided the single most frequent clonotype in two of eight donors. Carriers of CMV infection plus the relevant HLA type were discriminated by the cumulative frequency of public TCR beta family members in the study cohort and in an independent roughly 400-donor cohort.

TCRdb lists the instrument as Illumina HiSeq 1500. TCRdb ran its own pipeline on the public reads, namely fastp trimming at Q25 and MiXCR clone calling, and kept in-frame beta chains. Here each entry gathers all rows of one CDR3 protein and keeps the most common genes and DNA. The sample contains around 71,000 distinct CDR3 sequences, approximately 20% of them found a single time. The ten largest clonotypes hold roughly two thirds of the sample. The V and J genes are TRBV4-1 and TRBJ2-1; TRBD1 matches 7 bases in the middle. The starting material was CD8+ T cells from cultured PBMCs, obtained from culture after CMV antigen stimulation. The receptor's source is a human donor in good health (CMV status not recorded). Some clones in this sample may be carry-over from other donors' samples. The CDR3 reads CASSNRGNEQFF. Here is the DNA: TGCGCCAGCAGCAACAGGGGAAATGAGCAGTTCTTC.